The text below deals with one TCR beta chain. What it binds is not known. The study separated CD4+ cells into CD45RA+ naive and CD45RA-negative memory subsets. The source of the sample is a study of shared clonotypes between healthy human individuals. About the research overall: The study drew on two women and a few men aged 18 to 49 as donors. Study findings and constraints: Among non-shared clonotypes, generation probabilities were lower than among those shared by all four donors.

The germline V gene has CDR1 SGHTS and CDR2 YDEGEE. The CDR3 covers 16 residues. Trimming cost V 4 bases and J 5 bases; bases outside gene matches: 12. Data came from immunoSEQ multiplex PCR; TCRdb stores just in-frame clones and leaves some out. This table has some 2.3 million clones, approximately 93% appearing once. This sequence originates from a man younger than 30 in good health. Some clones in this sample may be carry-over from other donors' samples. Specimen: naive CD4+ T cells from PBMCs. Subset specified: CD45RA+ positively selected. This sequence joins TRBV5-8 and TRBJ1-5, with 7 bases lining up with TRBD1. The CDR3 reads CASSPNRGTSHQPQHF. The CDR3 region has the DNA TGTGCCAGCAGCCCTAACAGGGGCACCAGCCATCAGCCCCAGCATTTT.